This note documents a single T cell receptor (beta chain) sequence. Its antigen remains unidentified. Method: immunoSEQ multiplex PCR; TCRdb's copy keeps in-frame clones and lacks some. Of about 94,000 clones listed, around 85% are singletons. This specimen belongs to a study of T cell responses to AZD1222 COVID-19 vaccine. Trimming removed 5 bases from V and 7 bases from J, with 14 bases in between. The CDR3 sequence is 14 residues long. CDR1 and CDR2 from the germline V gene are SNHLY and FYNNEI. Study-level results: Close to half of all spike-specific TCRs reportedly target regions of the variants that are unmutated. At study baseline, merely five or six AZD1222 recipients were seropositive. The study found vaccine-associated CD4 TCRs spanning spike, dominant at 160-218 and 743-854.

The origin of this receptor is an adult who received the AZD1222 COVID-19 vaccine. The material sequenced was peripheral blood, taken 28 days after the second AZD1222 dose. The gene calls are TRBV2 and TRBJ1-4; D perhaps matches TRBD1 (5 bases). The CDR3 DNA sequence: TGTGCCAGCAGTCGGCAGGGCGGAGGTGAAAAACTGTTTTTT. Protein: CASSRQGGGEKLFF.